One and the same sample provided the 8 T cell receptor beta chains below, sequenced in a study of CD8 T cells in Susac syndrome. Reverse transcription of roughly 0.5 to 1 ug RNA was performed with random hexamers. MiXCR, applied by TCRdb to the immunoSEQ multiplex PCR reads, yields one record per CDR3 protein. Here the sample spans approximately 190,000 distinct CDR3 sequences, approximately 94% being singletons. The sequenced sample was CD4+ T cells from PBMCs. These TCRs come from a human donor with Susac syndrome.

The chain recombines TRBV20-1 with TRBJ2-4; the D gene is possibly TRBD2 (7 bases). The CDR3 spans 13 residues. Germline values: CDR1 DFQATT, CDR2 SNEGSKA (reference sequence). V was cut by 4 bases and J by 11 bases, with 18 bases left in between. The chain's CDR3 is CSAKVAGAVVQYF. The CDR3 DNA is TGCAGTGCTAAGGTCGCGGGGGCCGTCGTTCAGTACTTC.

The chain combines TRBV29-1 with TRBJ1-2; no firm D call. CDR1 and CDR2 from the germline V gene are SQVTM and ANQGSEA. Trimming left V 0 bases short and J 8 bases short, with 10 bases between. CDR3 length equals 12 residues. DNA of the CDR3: TGCAGCGTTGAAGAAGTAGTACGGGGCTACACCTTC. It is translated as CSVEEVVRGYTF.

The CDR3 DNA reads as TGTGCCACTGAGGGTCGCGGGGCCAGAACGATTAACTATGGCTACACCTTC. As protein: CATEGRGARTINYGYTF. This chain connects TRBV7-2 to TRBJ1-2; TRBD1 is a possible D gene (5 bases). This CDR3 is built from 17 residues. Germline V gene lookup returns CDR1 SGHTA and CDR2 FQGNSA. V was cut by 10 bases and J by 1 base, with 25 bases left in between.

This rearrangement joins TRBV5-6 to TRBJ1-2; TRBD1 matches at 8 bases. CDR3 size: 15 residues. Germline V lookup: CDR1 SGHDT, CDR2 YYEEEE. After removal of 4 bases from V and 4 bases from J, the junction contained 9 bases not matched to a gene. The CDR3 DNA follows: TGTGCCAGCAGCCACAAAACAGGGGGTACCTATGGCTACACCTTC. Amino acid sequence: CASSHKTGGTYGYTF.

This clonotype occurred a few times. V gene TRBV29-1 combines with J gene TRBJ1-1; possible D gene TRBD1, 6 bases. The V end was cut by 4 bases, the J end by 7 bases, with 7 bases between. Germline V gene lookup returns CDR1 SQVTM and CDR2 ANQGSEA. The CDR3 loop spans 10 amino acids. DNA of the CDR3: TGCAGCGTTGGGACAGTTGAAGCTTTCTTT. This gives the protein CSVGTVEAFF.

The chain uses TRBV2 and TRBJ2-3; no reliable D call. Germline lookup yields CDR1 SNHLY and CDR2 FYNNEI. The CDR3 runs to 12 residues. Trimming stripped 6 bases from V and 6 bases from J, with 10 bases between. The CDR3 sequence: CASSSSGDTQYF. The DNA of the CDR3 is TGTGCCAGCAGCTCCTCTGGGGATACGCAGTATTTT.

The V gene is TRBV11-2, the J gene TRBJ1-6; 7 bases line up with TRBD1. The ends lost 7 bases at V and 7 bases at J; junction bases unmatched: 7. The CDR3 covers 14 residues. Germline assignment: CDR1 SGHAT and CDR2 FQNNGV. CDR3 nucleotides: TGTGCCAGCAACCCGACAGGGCGGAATTCACCCCTCCACTTT. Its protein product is CASNPTGRNSPLHF.

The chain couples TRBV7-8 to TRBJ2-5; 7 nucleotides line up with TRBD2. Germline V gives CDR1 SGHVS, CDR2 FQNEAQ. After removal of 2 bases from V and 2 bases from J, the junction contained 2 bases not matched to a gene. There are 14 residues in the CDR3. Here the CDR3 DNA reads TGTGCCAGCAGCTTACGGACTAGGCAAGAGACCCAGTACTTC. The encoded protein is CASSLRTRQETQYF.